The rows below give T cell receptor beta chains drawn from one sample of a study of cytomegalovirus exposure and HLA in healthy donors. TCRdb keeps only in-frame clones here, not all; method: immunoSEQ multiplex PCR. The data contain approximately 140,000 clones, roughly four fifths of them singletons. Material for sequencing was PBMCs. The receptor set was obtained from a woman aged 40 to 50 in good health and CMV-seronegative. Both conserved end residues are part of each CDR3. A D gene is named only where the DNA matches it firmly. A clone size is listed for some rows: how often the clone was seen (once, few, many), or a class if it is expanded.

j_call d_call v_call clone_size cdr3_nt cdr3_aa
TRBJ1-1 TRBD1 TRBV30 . TGTGCCTGGGGACAGGGACGAACTGAAGCTTTCTTT CAWGQGRTEAFF
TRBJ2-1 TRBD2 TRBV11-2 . TGTGCCAGCAGCTTAGATCGTCGGACTAGCGGGCCGGTACTTGAGCAGTTCTTC CASSLDRRTSGPVLEQFF
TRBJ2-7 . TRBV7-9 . TGTGCCAGCAGCCAGCGGCTTAGTAAAGAGCAGTACTTC CASSQRLSKEQYF
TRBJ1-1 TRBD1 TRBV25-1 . TGTGCCATCCAGACAGGGAATAGAGAAGCTTTCTTT CAIQTGNREAFF
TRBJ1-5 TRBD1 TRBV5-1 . TGCGCCAGCCGCCCCGGGACAGAACATCAGCCCCAGCATTTT CASRPGTEHQPQHF
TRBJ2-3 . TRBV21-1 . TGTGCCAGCAGCAACGTCCTAGCGGACCCTAGCACAGATACGCAGTATTTT CASSNVLADPSTDTQYF
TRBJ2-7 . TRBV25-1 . TGTGCCAGCAGTGACTCGGGACAATCCTACGAGCAGTACTTC CASSDSGQSYEQYF
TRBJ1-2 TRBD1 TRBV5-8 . TGTGCCAGCAGCTTCACAGGGGGCGGCTATGGCTACACCTTC CASSFTGGGYGYTF
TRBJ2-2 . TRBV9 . TGTGCCAGCAGCGCAATCTCTAGAGCCTCGTACACCGGGGAGCTGTTTTTT CASSAISRASYTGELFF
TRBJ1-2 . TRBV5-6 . TGTGCCAGCAGCCTGTGGGGCGTTGGCTATGGCTACACCTTC CASSLWGVGYGYTF
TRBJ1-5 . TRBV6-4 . TGTGCCAGCAGACCCATGTGGGCGAAATATCAGCCCCAGCATTTT CASRPMWAKYQPQHF
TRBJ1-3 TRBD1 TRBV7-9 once TGTGCCAGCAGCCTCGGGACAGGGGGAAACACCATATATTTT CASSLGTGGNTIYF
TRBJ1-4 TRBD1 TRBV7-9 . TGTTCCAGCAGCTCTCCCCCCGGGACAGGGACAACTAATGAAAAACTGTTTTTT CSSSSPPGTGTTNEKLFF
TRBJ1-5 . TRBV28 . TGTGCCAGCAGTTTCTCCCAGAATCAGCCCCAGCATTTT CASSFSQNQPQHF
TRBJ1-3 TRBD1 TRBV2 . TGTGCCAGCAGTGACAGGGGGCTAACCACTGGAAACACCATATATTTT CASSDRGLTTGNTIYF
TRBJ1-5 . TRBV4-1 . TGCGCCAGCAGCCCGCATCCTTTGGTGGGGCGAATCAATCAGCCCCAGCATTTT CASSPHPLVGRINQPQHF
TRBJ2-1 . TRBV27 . TGTGCCAGCAGTTTCGGGTACAATGAGCAGTTCTTC CASSFGYNEQFF
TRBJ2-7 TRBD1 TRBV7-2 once TGTGCCAGCAGCTTAGACTCGACAGGGGTTGACGAGCAGTACTTC CASSLDSTGVDEQYF
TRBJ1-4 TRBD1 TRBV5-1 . TGCGCCAGCAGCCCGCTGGGACAGGGGAATGAAAAACTGTTTTTT CASSPLGQGNEKLFF
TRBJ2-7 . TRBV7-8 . TGTGCCAGCAGCTTGGACAGACACGAGCAGTACTTC CASSLDRHEQYF
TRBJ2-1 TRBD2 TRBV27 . TGTGCCAGCAGTTTTTGGGTGACTAGCACGCGGTCCTACAATGAGCAGTTCTTC CASSFWVTSTRSYNEQFF
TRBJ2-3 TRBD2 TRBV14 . TGTGCCAGCAGCGAGGGGACTAGCGGGTCCCGATCGCAGTATTTT CASSEGTSGSRSQYF
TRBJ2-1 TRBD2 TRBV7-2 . TGTGCCAGCAGCTTAATACGGGAGGCCAAAGATGAGCAGTTCTTC CASSLIREAKDEQFF
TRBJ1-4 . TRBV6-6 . TGTGCCAGCAGTCTTAATGAAAAACTGTTTTTT CASSLNEKLFF
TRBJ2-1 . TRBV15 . TGTGCCACCAGCAGAGATAGGCAGAGGACTACTTACAATGAGGAGCAGTTCTTC CATSRDRQRTTYNEEQFF
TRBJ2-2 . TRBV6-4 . TGTGCCAGCAGTGTCGTCGGGACTCTAAACACCGGGGAGCTGTTTTTT CASSVVGTLNTGELFF
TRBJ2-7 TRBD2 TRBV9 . TGTGCCAGCAGCGGACTAGCGGGACTTGGCGAGCAGTACTTC CASSGLAGLGEQYF
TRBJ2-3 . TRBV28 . TGTGCCAGCAGTTGGGCAGGAACAGATACGCAGTATTTT CASSWAGTDTQYF